The following is a TCR beta chain sequence with its context. This clone was detected only once. No antigen is known for it. Nothing much larger sits one base from this clone, and base qualities are not available. This entry comes from a study of T cell responses to AZD1222 COVID-19 vaccine (dated by TCRdb to the early 2020s). Background on the whole study: A total of 233 trial participants underwent TCR sequencing, of whom some 210 received two doses of AZD1222 and 26 received two doses of the MenACWY control vaccine. Trial participants were enrolled into age subgroups of 18-55, 56-69 and 70-plus years, which contained about 150, 27 and 61 TCR-sequenced participants, respectively.

In light of the paper, this sample's time point label describes: baseline before first vaccination. Sample treatment or condition, as interpreted from the label and publication: meningococcal conjugate vaccine given as trial control. The vaccinee samples were drawn from two UK trials, COV001 and COV002, one of which was a single-blind randomized controlled phase 2/3 trial testing AZD1222 (ChAdOx1 nCoV-19) in healthy adults. For TCRbeta chain sequencing, PBMC samples from trial participants were taken at day 0 and at day 28 after the second dose. The CDR3 regions of human TCRbeta chains were analyzed by immunosequencing. The source study handled its data this way. Repertoire TCRs were checked for matches against a reference library of SARS-CoV-2-specific TCRs that had been generated using the MIRA antigen-specificity platform. Breadth was defined as the fraction of unique TCRs that were SARS-CoV-2-associated. Depth was defined as the fraction of total T cells that were SARS-CoV-2-associated. Using the MIRA data, each spike-specific TCR was assigned both to the spike region to which the TCR was reactive and to a CD4 or CD8 class. Log10-transformed breadth and depth values were compared by one-way ANOVA with Sidak's multiple comparisons tests. Drawn from immuneACCESS, this table holds only the in-frame rearrangements with V and J called that TCRdb kept. Clones are partly lost; checked studies trace under half to an unresolved V gene and leave the rest unexplained. V and J calls and clone size come straight from that table; D and trimming were deduced from the DNA. Recorded for this sample are over 150,000 clones; roughly nine tenths of them occurred a single time. Roughly 5.8% of the sample belongs to the ten largest clones.

CDR1 and CDR2 are drawn from the germline V gene: SGHDN, FVKESK. Counted from cysteine to phenylalanine, this CDR3 has 12 amino acids. The only DNA kept is the CDR3, 36 bases in frame from the first base. A distance of 3 bases separates the germline ends of V and J, which lose 4 bases and 0 bases respectively. On the study overall, not on this receptor specifically: A significant rise in spike-specific TCR breadth and depth was observed after two AZD1222 doses relative to day 0 and relative to MenACWY recipients. Epitopes outside the regions mutated in the B.1.351 and B.1.1.7 variants were reportedly recognized by nearly half of the unique spike-specific TCRs. The 56-69-year group was small, and its depth increase did not reach significance, likely because of low power. CD4 TCRs associated with the vaccine covered the entire spike protein, and the dominant responses were in regions 160-218 and 743-854. Participants were mostly white British and included more females than males, and it was suggested by the authors that clonal diversity may have been underestimated. Because no day 14 peak-response samples were available, the repertoires could be characterized only after the peak T cell response. Conclusions about previously exposed vaccinees are limited, since just five to seven AZD1222 recipients were seropositive for SARS-CoV-2 at baseline.

Sequencing used peripheral blood, obtained on day 0 of MenACWY control vaccination. This clonotype was obtained from an adult in good health. Recombination connected TRBV14 to TRBJ1-2; the D gene cannot be resolved reliably. The CDR3 loop reads CASSPSNYGYTF. The DNA sequence is given as TGTGCCAGCAGCCCCTCTAACTATGGCTACACCTTC.